These 20 T cell receptor beta chains share one sample of origin, sequenced in a study of regulatory T cells in long-lasting Graves disease. iRepertoire HTBI primers and Arm-PCR of CDR3 regions built TCR beta libraries. TCRdb redid the calling of the multiplex PCR reads with MiXCR, one entry per CDR3 protein. This table holds 550,000 or so distinct CDR3 sequences, around 11% found once. The time point: newly diagnosed GD, antithyroid drugs for less than 3 months. PBMC-derived RNA was used for the TCR library. The sample was also reused in another study, on T cells in Graves' hyperthyroidism and ophthalmopathy.

The sequencing used peripheral blood mononuclear cells (PBMCs), collected at new diagnosis, from a patient treated with antithyroid drugs. Source of these receptors: a young woman with Graves disease.

On this clonotype: One junction end disagrees with the germline gene, perhaps due to a read error. This chain connects TRBV6-5 to TRBJ2-1; 11 bases agree with TRBD2. The CDR3 has 17 residues. Looked up from germline, CDR1 is MNHEY and CDR2 is SVGAGI. The CDR3 spells CASSWRSDSGGGHDQFF. The CDR3 DNA reads TGTGCCAGCAGTTGGAGGTCGGATAGCGGGGGGGGGCATGATCAGTTCTTC.

This clonotype was seen just once. This likely reflects a read error, since a far larger clone is one base away. The V call is TRBV12-3 or TRBV12-4, the J call TRBJ2-7, with TRBD1 matching over 7 bases. The CDR3 spans 15 residues. The CDR3 here is CASSHHKTGRYERYF. CDR3 bases: TGTGCCAGCAGCCACCATAAGACAGGGAGATACGAGCGGTACTTC.

This clonotype has at least ten counts. The J gene is TRBJ2-7, the V gene TRBV28, with 10 bases that match TRBD2. From germline, CDR1 is MDHEN and CDR2 SYDVKM. The CDR3 has 16 residues. Germline trimming cut 4 bases from V and 4 bases from J; bases unmatched to any gene: 10. In DNA form, the CDR3 reads TGTGCCAGCAGTTGGAATCCTAGCGGGAGTCGGTACGAGCAGTACTTC. It codes for CASSWNPSGSRYEQYF.

This clonotype was counted between two and nine times. This chain connects TRBV27 to TRBJ2-7, with TRBD2 identical over 7 bases. Germline loops: CDR1 MNHEY, CDR2 SMNVEV (reference sequence). The CDR3 runs 16 residues. Trimming removed 4 bases from V and 3 bases from J; junction bases left unmatched: 12. The CDR3 is CASSSTTSARRYEQYF. The CDR3 DNA reads as TGTGCCAGCAGTTCAACTACTAGCGCCCGACGCTACGAGCAGTACTTC.

This clonotype was counted only a few times. This chain uses TRBV10-3 with TRBJ2-1, with 8 nucleotides matching TRBD2. The CDR3 consists of 19 residues. In germline, CDR1 is ENHRY, CDR2 SYGVKD. Unmatched junction bases numbered 16, after V lost 6 bases and J lost 0 bases. The CDR3: CAISGMKSGSSVSYNEQFF. CDR3 DNA: TGTGCCATCAGCGGAATGAAAAGCGGGAGCAGTGTCTCCTACAATGAGCAGTTCTTC.

This clonotype showed up just once. The chain combines TRBV11-1 with TRBJ1-2; TRBD1 matches at 9 bases. The V gene end was trimmed by 5 bases and the J gene end by 8 bases; junction bases not matched to a gene: 6. CDR1 and CDR2 from the germline V gene are SGHAT and FQDESV (reference sequence). The CDR3 is 13 amino acids. CDR3 sequence (DNA): TGTGCCAGCAGCCACGGGACAGGGAACGGCTACACCTTC. Protein sequence: CASSHGTGNGYTF.

The sample holds many counts of this clonotype. The chain employs TRBV27 and TRBJ2-1; 8 bases are shared with TRBD1. CDR3 length: 15 amino acids. Germline trimming cut 5 bases from V and 2 bases from J; bases unmatched to any gene: 5. Germline V gene lookup returns CDR1 MNHEY and CDR2 SMNVEV (reference sequence). DNA of the CDR3: TGTGCCAGCAGTCGACCGGGACAGGCCTACAATGAGCAGTTCTTC. This translates into CASSRPGQAYNEQFF.

This clonotype appeared many times. V and J are TRBV11-2 and TRBJ1-4; a weak D match, TRBD1 (6 bases). Trimming removed 2 bases at V and 8 bases at J, with 12 bases between. Germline V gene data show CDR1 as SGHAT and CDR2 as FQNNGV. This CDR3 comprises 14 residues. The CDR3 coding sequence is TGTGCCAGCAGCTTAAACAGGGAGGGGGAAAAACTGTTTTTT. Its protein is CASSLNREGEKLFF.

This clonotype was detected many times. The genes are TRBV7-3 and TRBJ1-6; D perhaps matches TRBD1 (5 bases). The germline V and J ends were trimmed by 4 bases and 10 bases, with 14 bases remaining between them. Per the germline V gene, CDR1 is SGHTA and CDR2 is FQGTGA. The CDR3 spans 14 residues. CDR3 DNA sequence: TGTGCCAGCAGCTCCCGCGGCGGGGGGTCACCCCTCCACTTT. Translation gives CASSSRGGGSPLHF. The entire variable domain, with the rest obtained from reference TRBV7-3 and TRBJ1-6, is as follows: GAGVSQTPSNKVTEKGKYVELRCDPISGHTALYWYRQSLGQGPEFLIYFQGTGAADDSGLPNDRFFAVRPEGSVSTLKIQRTERGDSAVYLCASSSRGGGSPLHFGNGTRLTVT.

The V call is TRBV12-3 or TRBV12-4, the J call TRBJ1-1; D gene unclear. The CDR3 is 13 amino acids. The V end was cut by 5 bases, the J end by 5 bases, with 12 bases between. The CDR3 here is CASSIEAWTEAFF. CDR3 bases: TGTGCCAGCAGTATAGAGGCTTGGACTGAAGCTTTCTTT.

This clonotype was found many times. The genes are TRBV7-9 and TRBJ1-1; a possible D gene is TRBD1 (5 bases). This CDR3 comprises 16 residues. Per the germline V gene, CDR1 is SEHNR and CDR2 is FQNEAQ (reference sequence). V was cut by 8 bases and J by 1 base, with 20 bases left in between. The CDR3 bases are TGTGCCAGCCGAGCTGGGGCAGTGGGCCCGAACACTGAAGCTTTCTTT. The encoded protein is CASRAGAVGPNTEAFF.

The gene calls are TRBV6-2 or TRBV6-3 and TRBJ2-1; D ambiguous. V lost 4 bases and J lost 9, with 10 bases in between. The CDR3 has 12 residues. The germline gives CDR1 MNHEY, CDR2 SVGEGT. The CDR3: CASSSRAREQFF. CDR3 bases: TGTGCCAGCAGTTCCCGGGCCCGTGAGCAGTTCTTC.

The sample holds a few counts of this clonotype. V is TRBV4-2 and J is TRBJ2-4, with 11 positions matching TRBD2. The CDR3 covers 18 residues. The V and J ends lost 0 bases and 3 bases, in that order; junction bases with no gene match: 7. Germline V gene data show CDR1 as LGHNA and CDR2 as YNFKEQ. Written as DNA, the CDR3 is TGTGCCAGCAGCCAAGAAGGGGTAGCGGGAGGGGACAAAAACATTCAGTACTTC. This encodes CASSQEGVAGGDKNIQYF.

This clonotype came up a few times. V and J are TRBV20-1 and TRBJ2-5; D is undetermined. There are 12 residues in the CDR3. CDR1 and CDR2 from the germline V gene are DFQATT and SNEGSKA (reference sequence). V was pared by 4 bases and J by 5 bases, with 11 bases between. CDR3 region: CSATTRLETQYF. As DNA, the CDR3 is TGCAGTGCTACGACACGTTTGGAGACCCAGTACTTC.

This clonotype was counted a few times. The gene calls are TRBV19 and TRBJ1-6; D gene ambiguous. The V and J ends lost 6 bases and 0 bases respectively, with 12 bases between them. The CDR3 is 16 residues long. Per germline, CDR1 LNHDA and CDR2 SQIVND (reference sequence). CDR3 DNA sequence: TGTGCCAGTAGCCCTAGTCGGGGCTCCTATAATTCACCCCTCCACTTT. It is translated as CASSPSRGSYNSPLHF.

The sample holds a few counts of this clonotype. V is TRBV20-1 and J is TRBJ2-7; D is tentatively TRBD1 or TRBD2 (5 bases each). Trimming stripped 8 bases from V and 3 bases from J, with 17 bases between. From germline, CDR1 is DFQATT and CDR2 SNEGSKA (reference sequence). CDR3 size: 13 residues. The CDR3 DNA reads as TGCAGTACATGGGGACGGGGAGACTACGAGCAGTACTTC. Its translation is CSTWGRGDYEQYF.

Many counts were recorded for this clonotype. The J gene is TRBJ1-3, the V gene TRBV3-1, with D perhaps matching TRBD1 (6 bases). The germline V gene has CDR1 LGHDT and CDR2 YNNKEL (reference sequence). Trimming removed 0 bases at V and 4 bases at J, with 16 bases between. This CDR3 has 17 residues. CDR3 sequence: CASSQDPMGARGNTIYF. In nucleotides, the CDR3 is TGTGCCAGCAGCCAAGACCCGATGGGGGCGCGAGGAAACACCATATATTTT.

This clonotype was detected ten times or more. The V call is TRBV4-3, the J call TRBJ1-1; 9 nucleotides align to TRBD1. V trimming: 0 bases; J trimming: 6 bases; junction bases outside the gene matches: 5. There are 15 residues in the CDR3. Germline V lookup: CDR1 LGHNA, CDR2 YSLEER. The CDR3 is CASSQDGDRVPEAFF. DNA for the CDR3: TGCGCCAGCAGCCAAGATGGGGACAGGGTCCCTGAAGCTTTCTTT.

Note on this clonotype: It may be a read error: a sequence one base away is much more abundant. This rearrangement joins TRBV6-1 to TRBJ2-3; D call uncertain. The CDR3 spans 17 residues. The V end lost 6 bases, the J end lost 5 bases, and 24 bases lay between the germline ends. Germline V CDR1 and CDR2: MNHNS, SASEGT. CDR3 nucleotides: TGTGCCAGCAGCGAAAGAAACAAGGAAGGGCGCAGAGATACGCAGTATTTT. Protein product: CASSERNKEGRRDTQYF.

This clonotype was observed at least ten times. The chain carries TRBV15 and TRBJ2-7, with TRBD2 as a possible D gene (5 bases). Germline loops: CDR1 LNHNV, CDR2 YYDKDF (reference sequence). V was trimmed by 5 bases and J by 7 bases, leaving 18 bases between them. This CDR3 region has 14 residues. The CDR3 DNA follows: TGTGCCACCAGCGAGGGCTCTTGGGGAATGGAGCAGTACTTC. It translates to CATSEGSWGMEQYF.